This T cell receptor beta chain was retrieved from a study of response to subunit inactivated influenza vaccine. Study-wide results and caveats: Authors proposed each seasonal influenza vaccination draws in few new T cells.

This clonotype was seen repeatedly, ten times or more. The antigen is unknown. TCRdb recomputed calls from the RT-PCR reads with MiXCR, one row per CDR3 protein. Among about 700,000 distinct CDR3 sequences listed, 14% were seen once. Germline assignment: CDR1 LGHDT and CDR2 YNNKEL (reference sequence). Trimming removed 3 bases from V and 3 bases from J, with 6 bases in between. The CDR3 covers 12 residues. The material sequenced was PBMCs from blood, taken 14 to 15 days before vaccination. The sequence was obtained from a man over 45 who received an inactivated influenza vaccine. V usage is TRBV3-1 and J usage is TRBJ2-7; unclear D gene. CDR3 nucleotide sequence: TGTGCCAGCAGCCATTTAGACTACGAGCAGTACTTC. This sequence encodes CASSHLDYEQYF.